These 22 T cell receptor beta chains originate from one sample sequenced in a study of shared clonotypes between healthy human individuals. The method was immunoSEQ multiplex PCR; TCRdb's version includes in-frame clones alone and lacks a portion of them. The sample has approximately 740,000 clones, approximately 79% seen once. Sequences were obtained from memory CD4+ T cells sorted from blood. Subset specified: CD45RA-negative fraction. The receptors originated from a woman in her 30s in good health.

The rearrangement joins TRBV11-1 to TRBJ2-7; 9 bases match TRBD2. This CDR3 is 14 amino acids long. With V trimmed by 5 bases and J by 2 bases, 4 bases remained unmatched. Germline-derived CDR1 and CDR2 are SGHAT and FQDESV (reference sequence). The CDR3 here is CASSTRLAAYEQYF. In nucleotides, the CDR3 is TGTGCCAGCAGCACACGACTAGCGGCCTACGAGCAGTACTTC.

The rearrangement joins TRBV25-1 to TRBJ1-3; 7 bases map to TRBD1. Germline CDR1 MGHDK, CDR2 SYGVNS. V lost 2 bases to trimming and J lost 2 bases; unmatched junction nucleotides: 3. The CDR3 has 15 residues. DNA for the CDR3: TGTGCCAGCAGTGAACAGGGGGAAGCTGGAAACACCATATATTTT. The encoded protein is CASSEQGEAGNTIYF.

The CDR3 DNA reads as TGTGCCAGCAGCTTGGGACAGGACCTCTACAATGAGCAGTTCTTC. This encodes CASSLGQDLYNEQFF. The chain uses TRBV5-4 and TRBJ2-1, with D possibly matching TRBD1 (6 bases). V was shortened by 0 bases and J by 3 bases, with 10 bases between the two germline ends. Germline CDR1 reads SGHNT; CDR2 reads YYREEE (reference sequence). The CDR3 is 15 residues long.

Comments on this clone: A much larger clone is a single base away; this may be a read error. The CDR3 protein is CASSPGANVLTF. The DNA for the CDR3 is TGTGCCAGCAGTCCTGGGGCCAACGTCCTGACTTTC. The chain combines TRBV2 with TRBJ2-6; D call uncertain. V lost 5 bases to trimming and J lost 2 bases, with 1 base between them. The CDR3 runs 12 residues. Germline values: CDR1 SNHLY, CDR2 FYNNEI. The full variable domain, rest sourced from reference TRBV2 and TRBJ2-6, is EPEVTQTPSHQVTQMGQEVILRCVPISNHLYFYWYRQILGQKVEFLVSFYNNEISEKSEIFDDQFSVERPDGSNFTLKIRSTKLEDSAMYFCASSPGANVLTFGAGSRLTVL.

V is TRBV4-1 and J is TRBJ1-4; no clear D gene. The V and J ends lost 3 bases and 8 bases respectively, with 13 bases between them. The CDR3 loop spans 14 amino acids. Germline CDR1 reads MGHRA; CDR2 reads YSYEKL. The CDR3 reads CASSQDYKGEKLFF. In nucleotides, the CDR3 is TGCGCCAGCAGCCAGGACTATAAAGGAGAAAAACTGTTTTTT.

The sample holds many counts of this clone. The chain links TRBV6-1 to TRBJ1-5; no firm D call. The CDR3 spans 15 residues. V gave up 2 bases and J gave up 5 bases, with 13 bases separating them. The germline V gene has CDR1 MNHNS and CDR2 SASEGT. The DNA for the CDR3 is TGTGCCAGCAGTGAAAGGATACGGTCGGATCAGCCCCAGCATTTT. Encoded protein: CASSERIRSDQPQHF.

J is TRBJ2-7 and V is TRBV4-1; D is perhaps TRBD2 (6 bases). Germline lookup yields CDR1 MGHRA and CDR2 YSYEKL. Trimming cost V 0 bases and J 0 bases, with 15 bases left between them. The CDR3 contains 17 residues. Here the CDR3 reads CASSQEKRTSSSYEQYF. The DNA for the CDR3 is TGCGCCAGCAGCCAAGAAAAGAGAACTAGCAGCTCCTACGAGCAGTACTTC.

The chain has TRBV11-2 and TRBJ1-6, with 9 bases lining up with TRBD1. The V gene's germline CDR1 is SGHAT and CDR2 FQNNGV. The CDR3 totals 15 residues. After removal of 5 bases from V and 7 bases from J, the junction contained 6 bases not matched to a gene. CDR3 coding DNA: TGTGCCAGCAGCCCGGACAGGGGACACAATTCACCCCTCCACTTT. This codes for CASSPDRGHNSPLHF.

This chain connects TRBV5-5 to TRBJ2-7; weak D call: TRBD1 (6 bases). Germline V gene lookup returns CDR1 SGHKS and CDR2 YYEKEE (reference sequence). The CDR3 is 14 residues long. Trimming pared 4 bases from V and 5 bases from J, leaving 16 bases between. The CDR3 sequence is CASSTYRDINEQYF. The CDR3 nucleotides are TGTGCCAGCAGCACCTACCGGGACATAAACGAGCAGTACTTC.

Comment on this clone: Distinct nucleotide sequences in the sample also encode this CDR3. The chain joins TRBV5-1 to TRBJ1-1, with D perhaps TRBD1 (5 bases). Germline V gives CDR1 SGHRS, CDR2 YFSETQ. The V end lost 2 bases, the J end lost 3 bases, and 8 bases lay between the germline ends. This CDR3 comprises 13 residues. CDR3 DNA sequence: TGCGCCAGCAGCTTCCAGGGAGACACTGAAGCTTTCTTT. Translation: CASSFQGDTEAFF.

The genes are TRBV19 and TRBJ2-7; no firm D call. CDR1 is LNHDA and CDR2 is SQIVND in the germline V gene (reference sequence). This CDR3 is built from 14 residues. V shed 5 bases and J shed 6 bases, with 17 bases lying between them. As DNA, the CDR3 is TGTGCCAGTAGTCCGGGTGGGGTGGCTCGCGAGCAGTACTTC. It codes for CASSPGGVAREQYF. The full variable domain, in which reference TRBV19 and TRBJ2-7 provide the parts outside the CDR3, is DGGITQSPKYLFRKEGQNVTLSCEQNLNHDAMYWYRQDPGQGLRLIYYSQIVNDFQKGDIAEGYSVSREKKESFPLTVTSAQKNPTAFYLCASSPGGVAREQYFGPGTRLTVT.

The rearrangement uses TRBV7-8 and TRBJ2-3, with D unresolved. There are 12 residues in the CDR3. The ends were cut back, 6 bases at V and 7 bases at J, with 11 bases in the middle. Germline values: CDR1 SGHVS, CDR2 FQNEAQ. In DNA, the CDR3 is TGTGCCAGCAGAGACTTAGGGAATACGCAGTATTTT. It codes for CASRDLGNTQYF.

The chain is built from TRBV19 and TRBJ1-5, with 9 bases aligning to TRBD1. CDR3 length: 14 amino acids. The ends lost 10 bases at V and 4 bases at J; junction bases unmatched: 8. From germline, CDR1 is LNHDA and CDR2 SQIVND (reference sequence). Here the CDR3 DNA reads TGTGCCACCGTGGACAGGGGACATAATCAGCCCCAGCATTTT. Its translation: CATVDRGHNQPQHF.

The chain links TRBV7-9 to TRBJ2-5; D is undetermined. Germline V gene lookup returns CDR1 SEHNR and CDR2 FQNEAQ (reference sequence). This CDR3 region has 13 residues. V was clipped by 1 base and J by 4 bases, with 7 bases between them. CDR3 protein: CASSLGGRETQYF. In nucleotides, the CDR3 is TGTGCCAGCAGCTTAGGGGGTCGAGAGACCCAGTACTTC.

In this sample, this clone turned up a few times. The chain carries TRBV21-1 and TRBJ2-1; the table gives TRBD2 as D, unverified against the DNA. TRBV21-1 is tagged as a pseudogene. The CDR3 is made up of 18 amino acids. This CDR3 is CASSKGWLVAGRYNEQFF. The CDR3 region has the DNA TGTGCCAGCAGCAAAGGGTGGTTAGTAGCGGGAAGGTACAATGAGCAGTTCTTC.

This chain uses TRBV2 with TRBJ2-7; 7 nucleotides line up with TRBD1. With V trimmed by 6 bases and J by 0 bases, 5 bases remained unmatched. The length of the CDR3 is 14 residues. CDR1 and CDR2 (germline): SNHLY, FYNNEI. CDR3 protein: CASRTGQASYEQYF. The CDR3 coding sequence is TGTGCCAGCAGGACCGGACAGGCCTCCTACGAGCAGTACTTC.

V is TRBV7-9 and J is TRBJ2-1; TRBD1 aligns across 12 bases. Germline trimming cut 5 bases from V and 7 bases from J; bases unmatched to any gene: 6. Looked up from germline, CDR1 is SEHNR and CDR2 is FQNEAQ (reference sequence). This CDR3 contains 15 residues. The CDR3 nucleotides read TGTGCCAGCAGCAAAGGGACAGGGGGCAGGAATGAGCAGTTCTTC. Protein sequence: CASSKGTGGRNEQFF.

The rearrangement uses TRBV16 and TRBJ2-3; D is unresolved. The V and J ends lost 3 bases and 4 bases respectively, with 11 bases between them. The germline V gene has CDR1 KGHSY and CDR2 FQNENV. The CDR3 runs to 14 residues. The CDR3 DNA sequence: TGTGCCAGCAGCCATTTGGATATTGCAGATACGCAGTATTTT. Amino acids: CASSHLDIADTQYF.

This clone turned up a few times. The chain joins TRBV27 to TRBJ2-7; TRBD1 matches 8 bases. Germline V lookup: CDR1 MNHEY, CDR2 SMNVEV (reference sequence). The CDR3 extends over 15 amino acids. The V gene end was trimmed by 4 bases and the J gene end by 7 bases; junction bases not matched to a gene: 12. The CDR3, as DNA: TGTGCCAGCAGTTCAACGGGGACAGGTGGAGGGGAGCAGTACTTC. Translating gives CASSSTGTGGGEQYF.

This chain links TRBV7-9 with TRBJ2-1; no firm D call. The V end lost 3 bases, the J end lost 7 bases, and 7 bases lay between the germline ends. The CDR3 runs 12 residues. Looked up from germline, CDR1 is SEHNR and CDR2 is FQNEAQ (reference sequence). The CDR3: CASSLIHNEQFF. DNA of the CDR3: TGTGCCAGCAGCTTGATTCATAATGAGCAGTTCTTC.

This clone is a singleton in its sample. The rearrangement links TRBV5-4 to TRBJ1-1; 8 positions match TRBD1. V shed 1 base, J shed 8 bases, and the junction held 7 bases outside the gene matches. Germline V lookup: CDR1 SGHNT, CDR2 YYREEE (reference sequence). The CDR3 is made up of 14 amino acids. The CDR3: CASSLLQGAEEAFF. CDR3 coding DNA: TGTGCCAGCAGCTTGCTTCAGGGGGCTGAGGAAGCTTTCTTT.

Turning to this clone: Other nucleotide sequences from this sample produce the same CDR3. CDR3 region: CASTRTRNNEQFF. For the CDR3, the DNA is TGTGCCAGCACCCGAACCAGGAACAATGAGCAGTTCTTC. The rearrangement joins TRBV2 to TRBJ2-1; no clear D gene. Trimming pared 7 bases from V and 5 bases from J, leaving 12 bases between. Germline lookup yields CDR1 SNHLY and CDR2 FYNNEI. The CDR3 contains 13 residues.